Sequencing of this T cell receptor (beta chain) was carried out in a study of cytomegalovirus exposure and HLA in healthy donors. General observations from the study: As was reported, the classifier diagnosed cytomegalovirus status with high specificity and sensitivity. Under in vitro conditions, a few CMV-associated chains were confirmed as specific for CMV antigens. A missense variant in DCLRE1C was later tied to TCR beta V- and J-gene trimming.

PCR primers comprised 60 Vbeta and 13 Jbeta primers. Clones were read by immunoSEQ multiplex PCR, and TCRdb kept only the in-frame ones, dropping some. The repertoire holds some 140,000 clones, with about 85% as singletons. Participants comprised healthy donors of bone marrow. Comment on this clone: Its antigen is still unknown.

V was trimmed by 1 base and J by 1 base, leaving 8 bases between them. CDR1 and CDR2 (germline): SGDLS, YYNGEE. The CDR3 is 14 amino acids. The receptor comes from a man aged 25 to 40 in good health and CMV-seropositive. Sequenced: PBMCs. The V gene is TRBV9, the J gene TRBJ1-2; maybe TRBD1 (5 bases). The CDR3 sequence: CASSVYDSNYGYTF. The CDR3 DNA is TGTGCCAGCAGCGTATATGACAGTAACTATGGCTACACCTTC.